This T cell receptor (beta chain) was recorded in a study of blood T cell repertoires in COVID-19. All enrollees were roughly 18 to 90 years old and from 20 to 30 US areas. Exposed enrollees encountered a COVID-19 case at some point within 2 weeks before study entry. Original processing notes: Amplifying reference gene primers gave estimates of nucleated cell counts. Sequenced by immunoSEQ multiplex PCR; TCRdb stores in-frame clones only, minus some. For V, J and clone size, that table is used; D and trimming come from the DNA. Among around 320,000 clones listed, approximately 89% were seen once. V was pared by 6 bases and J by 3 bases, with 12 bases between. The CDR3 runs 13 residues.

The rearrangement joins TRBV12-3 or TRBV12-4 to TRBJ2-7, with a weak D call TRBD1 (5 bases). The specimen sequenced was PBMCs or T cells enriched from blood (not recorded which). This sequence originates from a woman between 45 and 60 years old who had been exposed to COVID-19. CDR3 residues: CASRTTGSYEQYF. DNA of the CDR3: TGTGCCAGCAGAACTACAGGCAGCTACGAGCAGTACTTC.